This T cell receptor beta chain was identified in a study of OX40 agonist ivuxolimab in advanced cancers. Across the whole study: Allowance was made for prior anti-PD-1, anti-PD-L1 or anti-CTLA-4 therapy, and around 44% had some. Broader study findings: Relative to CD4+ cells, CD8+ T cells on average had more expanded clones. By week 6 at 0.1 to 3.0 mg/kg, blood CD4+ and CD8+ T cells had expanded clonally.

Libraries were prepared by immunoSEQ multiplex PCR; TCRdb keeps only in-frame clonotypes and omits some of them. The sample holds roughly 90,000 clones, approximately 91% seen once. Patients were ineligible given autoimmune disease history or systemic immunosuppression. The germline CDR1 and CDR2 sequences are SNHLY and FYNNEI. The CDR3 spans 14 residues. V shed 7 bases and J shed 0 bases, with 12 bases lying between them. This clone appeared once. Its antigen is unidentified. The chain employs TRBV2 and TRBJ2-5, with a possible D match to TRBD1 (5 bases). This TCR came from an adult with an advanced solid tumor such as melanoma, head and neck, liver or kidney cancer. Source: CD4+ or CD8+ T cells sorted from blood, taken in a trial of the OX40 agonist ivuxolimab. The CDR3 DNA follows: TGTGCCAGCAACCTGCAGGGTAACCAAGAGACCCAGTACTTC. It translates to CASNLQGNQETQYF.